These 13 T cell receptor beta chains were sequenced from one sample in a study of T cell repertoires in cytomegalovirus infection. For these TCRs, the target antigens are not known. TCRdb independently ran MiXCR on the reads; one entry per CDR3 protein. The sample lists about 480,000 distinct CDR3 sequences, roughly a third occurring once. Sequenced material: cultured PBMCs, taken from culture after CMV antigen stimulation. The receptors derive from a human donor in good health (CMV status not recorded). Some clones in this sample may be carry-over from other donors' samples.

The chain's CDR3 is CASSQDPASGANVLTF. The CDR3 DNA reads as TGCGCCAGCAGCCAAGACCCAGCCTCTGGGGCCAACGTCCTGACTTTC. This rearrangement joins TRBV4-3 to TRBJ2-6, with D unclear. Germline values: CDR1 LGHNA, CDR2 YSLEER. This CDR3 spans 16 amino acids. V was shortened by 0 bases and J by 0 bases, with 6 bases between the two germline ends.

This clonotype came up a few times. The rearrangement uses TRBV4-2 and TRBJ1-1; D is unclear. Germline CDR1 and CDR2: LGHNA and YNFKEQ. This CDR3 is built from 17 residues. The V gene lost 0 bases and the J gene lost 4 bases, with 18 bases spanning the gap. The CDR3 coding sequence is TGTGCCAGCAGCCAAGAAAGAGTCGGGAGGTTAGGCACTGAAGCTTTCTTT. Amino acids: CASSQERVGRLGTEAFF.

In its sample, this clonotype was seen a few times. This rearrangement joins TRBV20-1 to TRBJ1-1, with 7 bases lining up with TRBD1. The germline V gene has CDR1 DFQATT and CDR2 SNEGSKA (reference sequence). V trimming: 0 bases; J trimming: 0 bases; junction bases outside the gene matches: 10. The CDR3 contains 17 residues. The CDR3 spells CSARDWGRGTMNTEAFF. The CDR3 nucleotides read TGCAGTGCTAGAGATTGGGGCAGGGGGACCATGAACACTGAAGCTTTCTTT.

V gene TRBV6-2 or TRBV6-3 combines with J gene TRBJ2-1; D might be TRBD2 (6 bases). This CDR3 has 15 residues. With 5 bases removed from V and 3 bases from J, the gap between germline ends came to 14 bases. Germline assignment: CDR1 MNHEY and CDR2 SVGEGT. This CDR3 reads CASSKDSGNYNEQFF. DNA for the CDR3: TGTGCCAGCAGTAAGGATAGCGGAAACTACAATGAGCAGTTCTTC.

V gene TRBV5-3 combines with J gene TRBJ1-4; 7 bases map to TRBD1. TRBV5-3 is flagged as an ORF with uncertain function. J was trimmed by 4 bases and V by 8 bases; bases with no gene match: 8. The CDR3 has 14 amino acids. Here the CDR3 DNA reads TGTGCCAGCAGCCGGGACAGTTATAATGAAAAACTGTTTTTT. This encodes CASSRDSYNEKLFF.

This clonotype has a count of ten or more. In nucleotides, the CDR3 is TGTGCCAGCAGCTCCCATGAGGGAGGAGGCGCCAGCTCACCCCTCCACTTT. Translation gives CASSSHEGGGASSPLHF. V gene TRBV7-9 combines with J gene TRBJ1-6, with D uncertain. CDR3 size: 17 residues. Germline V lookup: CDR1 SEHNR, CDR2 FQNEAQ (reference sequence). The V end was cut by 4 bases, the J end by 10 bases, with 23 bases between.

CDR3 region: CASSLVPGSSYEQYF. Written as DNA, the CDR3 is TGCGCCAGCAGCTTGGTTCCAGGTAGCTCCTACGAGCAGTACTTC. V usage is TRBV5-1 and J usage is TRBJ2-7; D ambiguous. Germline V gives CDR1 SGHRS, CDR2 YFSETQ. Trimming cost V 0 bases and J 0 bases, with 10 bases left between them. The CDR3 contains 15 residues.

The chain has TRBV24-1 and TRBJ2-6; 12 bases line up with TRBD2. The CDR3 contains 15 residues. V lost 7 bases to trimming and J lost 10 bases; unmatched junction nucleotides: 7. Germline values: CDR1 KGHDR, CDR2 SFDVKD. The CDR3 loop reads CATSPRTSGDNVLTF. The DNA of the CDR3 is TGTGCCACCAGCCCTCGGACTAGCGGGGATAACGTCCTGACTTTC.

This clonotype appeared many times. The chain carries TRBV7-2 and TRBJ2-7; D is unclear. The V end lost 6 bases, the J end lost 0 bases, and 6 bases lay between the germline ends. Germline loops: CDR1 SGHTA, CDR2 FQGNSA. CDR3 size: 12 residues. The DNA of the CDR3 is TGTGCCAGCAGTCGGCCCTCCTACGAGCAGTACTTC. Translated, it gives CASSRPSYEQYF.

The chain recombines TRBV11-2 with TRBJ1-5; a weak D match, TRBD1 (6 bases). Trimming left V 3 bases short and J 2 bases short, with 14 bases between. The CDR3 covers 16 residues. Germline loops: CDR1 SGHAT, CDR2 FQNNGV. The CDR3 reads CASSFGGGGGNQPQHF. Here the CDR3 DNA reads TGTGCCAGCAGCTTTGGTGGGGGCGGGGGCAATCAGCCCCAGCATTTT.

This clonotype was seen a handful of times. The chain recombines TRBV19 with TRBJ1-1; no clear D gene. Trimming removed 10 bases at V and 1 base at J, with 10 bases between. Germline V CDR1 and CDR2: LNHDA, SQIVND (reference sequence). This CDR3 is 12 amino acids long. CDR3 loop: CATRLPNTEAFF. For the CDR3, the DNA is TGTGCCACGAGGCTACCGAACACTGAAGCTTTCTTT.

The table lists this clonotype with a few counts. The CDR3: CASSPGPTTDTQYF. CDR3 nucleotides: TGTGCCAGCAGCCCGGGACCTACCACAGATACGCAGTATTTT. The chain uses TRBV7-3 and TRBJ2-3; TRBD1 or TRBD2 may be the D gene (5 bases each). V lost 5 bases and J lost 2, with 11 bases in between. The germline CDR1 and CDR2 sequences are SGHTA and FQGTGA. The CDR3 runs 14 residues.

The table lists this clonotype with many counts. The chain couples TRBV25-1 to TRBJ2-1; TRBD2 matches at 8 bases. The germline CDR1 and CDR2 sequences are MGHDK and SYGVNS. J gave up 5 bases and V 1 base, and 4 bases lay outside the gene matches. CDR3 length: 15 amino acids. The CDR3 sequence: CASSELTSVNNEQFF. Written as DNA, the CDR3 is TGTGCCAGCAGTGAATTGACTAGCGTTAACAATGAGCAGTTCTTC. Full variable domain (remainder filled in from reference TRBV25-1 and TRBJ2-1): EADIYQTPRYLVIGTGKKITLECSQTMGHDKMYWYQQDPGMELHLIHYSYGVNSTEKGDLSSESTVSRIRTEHFPLTLESARPSHTSQYLCASSELTSVNNEQFFGPGTRLTVL.